This T cell receptor beta chain is drawn from a study of cytomegalovirus exposure and HLA in healthy donors. The PCR was carried out with 60 Vbeta primers and 13 Jbeta primers. The data were produced by immunoSEQ multiplex PCR, yet TCRdb's version contains in-frame clones alone and is incomplete. The sample has 150,000 to 200,000 clones, roughly 79% seen once. Trimming took 5 bases from V and 8 from J; bases not matched to a gene: 19. Germline V gene lookup returns CDR1 SGHVS and CDR2 FNYEAQ. The CDR3 has 17 residues. In regard to this clone: Antigen specificity is unknown.

Study-wide points: The dataset shows that most TCR sequences were rare, while some public TCRs occurred in many donors. As was reported, the classifier diagnosed cytomegalovirus status with high specificity and sensitivity. Analyses of presence and absence presupposed an approximately uniform sequencing depth across donors. In vitro assays verified that a few CMV-associated chains recognized CMV antigens specifically.

This receptor was taken from a man younger than 40 in good health and CMV-seronegative. Sequencing was performed on PBMCs. This chain uses TRBV7-6 with TRBJ2-3; 7 bases are shared with TRBD2. In nucleotides, the CDR3 is TGTGCCAGCAGCCTAGAGGGTGCGACTAGCCCCCGCGGTACGCAGTATTTT. This translates into CASSLEGATSPRGTQYF.